The next 32 T cell receptor beta chains were all read from a single sample in a study of blood T cell repertoires in COVID-19. Data came from immunoSEQ multiplex PCR; TCRdb stores just in-frame clones and leaves some out. The sample shows roughly 40,000 clones, about 86% of them seen only once. The sequenced sample was peripheral blood. All receptors derive from a man between 65 and 85 years old with acute or convalescent COVID-19.

The chain is built from TRBV28 and TRBJ1-1; TRBD1 matches 9 bases. Per the germline V gene, CDR1 is MDHEN and CDR2 is SYDVKM. The CDR3 sequence is 14 residues long. The ends lost 3 bases at V and 3 bases at J; junction bases unmatched: 2. The CDR3 DNA sequence: TGTGCCAGCAGTTTGGGACAGGGAGACACTGAAGCTTTCTTT. It specifies CASSLGQGDTEAFF.

This clone showed up just once. This chain joins TRBV18 and TRBJ1-2, with D possibly TRBD1 on 5 matching bases. Trimming pared 4 bases from V and 9 bases from J, leaving 15 bases between. The CDR3 is 13 residues long. Germline lookup yields CDR1 KGHSH and CDR2 LQKENI. The chain's CDR3 is CASSQTAGESYTF. CDR3 nucleotide sequence: TGTGCCAGCTCACAAACGGCGGGGGAGAGCTACACCTTC.

This rearrangement joins TRBV30 to TRBJ2-3; 9 bases map to TRBD2. V gave up 2 bases and J gave up 4 bases; unmatched junction bases: 7. Germline V gene sequence: CDR1 GTSNPN, CDR2 SVGIG (reference sequence). This CDR3 is built from 15 residues. Here the CDR3 DNA reads TGTGCCTGGAGTAGGGCGGGGGGGCATGCAGATACGCAGTATTTT. It specifies CAWSRAGGHADTQYF. Based on the CDR3 plus reference TRBV30 and TRBJ2-3, the full variable domain is SQTIHQWPATLVQPVGSPLSLECTVEGTSNPNLYWYRQAAGRGLQLLFYSVGIGQISSEVPQNLSASRPQDRQFILSSKKLLLSDSGFYLCAWSRAGGHADTQYFGPGTRLTVL.

The gene calls are TRBV25-1 and TRBJ1-1; D is ambiguous. V was pared by 1 base and J by 4 bases, with 7 bases between. Germline V gene data show CDR1 as MGHDK and CDR2 as SYGVNS. The CDR3 contains 13 residues. The CDR3 loop reads CASSESGGTEAFF. The CDR3 bases are TGTGCCAGCAGTGAATCCGGAGGCACTGAAGCTTTCTTT.

This chain joins TRBV29-1 and TRBJ1-4; D not resolved. CDR1 SQVTM and CDR2 ANQGSEA come from the germline V gene. Trimming shortened V by 7 bases and J by 0 bases, and 9 bases separated the two germline ends. This CDR3 comprises 13 residues. The CDR3 spells CSAQEATNEKLFF. As DNA, the CDR3 is TGCAGCGCGCAGGAGGCAACTAATGAAAAACTGTTTTTT.

The chain joins TRBV6-5 to TRBJ2-1; a weak D match, TRBD2 (6 bases). Trimming cost V 0 bases and J 8 bases, with 14 bases left between them. CDR3 size: 15 residues. The germline gives CDR1 MNHEY, CDR2 SVGAGI. In DNA, the CDR3 is TGTGCCAGCAGTTACTCGGGCGGAGGGAACCATGAGCAGTTCTTC. Protein product: CASSYSGGGNHEQFF.

The CDR3 bases are TGCGCCAGCAGCTTGTTCGGGGAGTCAACTAATGAAAAACTGTTTTTT. Its protein product is CASSLFGESTNEKLFF. V is TRBV5-1 and J is TRBJ1-4; no firm D call. Germline V lookup: CDR1 SGHRS, CDR2 YFSETQ. The CDR3 sequence is 16 residues long. V shed 1 base and J shed 0 bases, with 10 bases lying between them.

V usage is TRBV14 and J usage is TRBJ2-7; D is unclear. Germline CDR1 and CDR2: SGHDN and FVKESK. CDR3 length: 14 residues. The V gene lost 2 bases and the J gene lost 6 bases, with 14 bases spanning the gap. The CDR3 reads CASSQTVGSGEQYF. The CDR3 coding sequence is TGTGCCAGCAGCCAAACTGTGGGTTCGGGCGAGCAGTACTTC.

The chain has TRBV21-1 and TRBJ1-5. TRBV21-1 is a pseudogene. The CDR3 totals 13 residues. CDR3 DNA: TGTGCCAGCAGCCCAGCAAGGAGGGAACCCCAGCATTTT. It encodes CASSPARREPQHF.

V is TRBV5-4 and J is TRBJ1-4, with 7 nucleotides matching TRBD1. Germline-derived CDR1 and CDR2 are SGHNT and YYREEE (reference sequence). This CDR3 is 16 amino acids long. With V trimmed by 5 bases and J by 0 bases, 7 bases remained unmatched. The CDR3 region is CASSWDSYATNEKLFF. CDR3 bases: TGTGCCAGCAGTTGGGACAGTTATGCAACTAATGAAAAACTGTTTTTT.

The J gene is TRBJ1-2, the V gene TRBV3-1 (or the pseudogene TRBV3-2), with D unresolved. The CDR3 covers 12 residues. Trimming pared 1 base from V and 3 bases from J, leaving 3 bases between. Germline assignment: CDR1 LGHDT and CDR2 YNNKEL (reference sequence). The CDR3 sequence is CASSQADYGYTF. CDR3 nucleotides: TGTGCCAGCAGCCAAGCCGACTATGGCTACACCTTC.

The rearrangement joins TRBV19 to TRBJ2-3; tentatively, D is TRBD1 (6 bases). The germline V gene encodes CDR1 LNHDA and CDR2 SQIVND (reference sequence). V lost 5 bases and J lost 2, with 11 bases in between. The CDR3 sequence is 14 residues long. CDR3 sequence: CASSWSGHTDTQYF. CDR3 DNA: TGTGCCAGTAGTTGGTCGGGACACACAGATACGCAGTATTTT.

J is TRBJ2-1 and V is TRBV7-9, with TRBD2 matching over 8 bases. The V gene end was trimmed by 4 bases and the J gene end by 8 bases; junction bases not matched to a gene: 16. The CDR3 extends over 17 amino acids. The germline CDR1 and CDR2 sequences are SEHNR and FQNEAQ (reference sequence). For the CDR3, the DNA is TGTGCCAGCAGCTCCCCAACGGGGCGGGAGGCGAGGGATGAGCAGTTCTTC. It translates to CASSSPTGREARDEQFF. The complete variable domain, with remaining parts taken from reference TRBV7-9 and TRBJ2-1, reads DTGVSQNPRHKITKRGQNVTFRCDPISEHNRLYWYRQTLGQGPEFLTYFQNEAQLEKSRLLSDRFSAERPKGSFSTLEIQRTEQGDSAMYLCASSSPTGREARDEQFFGPGTRLTVL.

CDR3 sequence reads: CASSRPGKTEAFF. In DNA form, the CDR3 reads TGTGCCAGCAGTAGACCAGGCAAAACTGAAGCTTTCTTT. The chain joins TRBV6-5 to TRBJ1-1, with D unresolved. With 5 bases removed from V and 5 bases from J, the gap between germline ends came to 12 bases. CDR3 length: 13 residues. Germline V lookup: CDR1 MNHEY, CDR2 SVGAGI.

Only a few counts were recorded for this clone. The chain links TRBV19 to TRBJ2-2, with D unclear. Germline CDR1 is LNHDA and CDR2 is SQIVND (reference sequence). CDR3 length: 16 amino acids. V was cut by 0 bases and J by 2 bases, with 10 bases left in between. The CDR3: CASSIDRRVNTGELFF. The CDR3 DNA sequence: TGTGCCAGTAGTATAGATCGTAGAGTAAACACCGGGGAGCTGTTTTTT. Combining the CDR3 with reference TRBV19 and TRBJ2-2 gives the whole variable domain DGGITQSPKYLFRKEGQNVTLSCEQNLNHDAMYWYRQDPGQGLRLIYYSQIVNDFQKGDIAEGYSVSREKKESFPLTVTSAQKNPTAFYLCASSIDRRVNTGELFFGEGSRLTVL.

The chain combines TRBV2 with TRBJ2-1; unclear D gene. Germline V gene data show CDR1 as SNHLY and CDR2 as FYNNEI. V shed 4 bases and J shed 5 bases, with 9 bases lying between them. The CDR3 is made up of 13 amino acids. The CDR3 loop is CASSVSRNNEQFF. The DNA for the CDR3 is TGTGCCAGCAGTGTGAGTAGAAACAATGAGCAGTTCTTC.

This CDR3 reads CASSLGFDRVSSNEQFF. CDR3 in DNA: TGTGCCAGCAGCTTAGGTTTCGACAGGGTTTCATCTAATGAGCAGTTCTTC. The chain recombines TRBV11-3 with TRBJ2-1; 7 bases fit TRBD1. The CDR3 is made up of 17 amino acids. V shed 1 base, J shed 7 bases, and the junction held 13 bases outside the gene matches. Looked up from germline, CDR1 is SGHNT and CDR2 is YENEEA.

V is TRBV28 and J is TRBJ2-6; D remains ambiguous. Per the germline V gene, CDR1 is MDHEN and CDR2 is SYDVKM. V lost 2 bases to trimming and J lost 0 bases, with 5 bases between them. The CDR3 is made up of 15 amino acids. DNA of the CDR3: TGTGCCAGCAGTTTAACTCACTCTGGGGCCAACGTCCTGACTTTC. Translation: CASSLTHSGANVLTF.

The chain couples TRBV23-1 to TRBJ1-6; no definite D call. TRBV23-1 falls under the ORF class, with uncertain function. Between the trimmed V and J ends, which lost 4 bases and 0 bases, there was a span of 10 bases. The CDR3 runs to 16 residues. The CDR3 protein is CASSRSFSSYNSPLHF. DNA of the CDR3: TGCGCCAGCAGTCGGTCCTTCAGCTCCTATAATTCACCCCTCCACTTT.

The chain carries TRBV28 and TRBJ1-6; 7 bases align to TRBD1. Losses at the gene ends were 5 bases for V and 6 bases for J; bases not matched to a gene: 7. The CDR3 loop spans 15 amino acids. Per the germline V gene, CDR1 is MDHEN and CDR2 is SYDVKM. The CDR3 DNA follows: TGTGCCAGCAGTGGAACTACAGGGGCTAATTCACCCCTCCACTTT. Its protein is CASSGTTGANSPLHF.

As to this clone: Other DNA sequences in the sample encode the same CDR3. The rearrangement links TRBV5-6 to TRBJ2-3; TRBD1 might be the D (5 bases). This CDR3 spans 14 amino acids. V gave up 0 bases and J gave up 0 bases, with 5 bases separating them. The germline gives CDR1 SGHDT, CDR2 YYEEEE. The CDR3 DNA is TGTGCCAGCAGCTTGGGGACAAGCACAGATACGCAGTATTTT. As protein: CASSLGTSTDTQYF.

The genes are TRBV27 and TRBJ1-2; the match to TRBD1 covers 9 bases. The CDR3 sequence is 16 residues long. Germline CDR1 reads MNHEY; CDR2 reads SMNVEV (reference sequence). With V trimmed by 8 bases and J by 4 bases, 14 bases remained unmatched. CDR3: CASGFTGGQGSYGYTF. The CDR3, as DNA: TGTGCCAGCGGGTTTACAGGGGGCCAAGGATCCTATGGCTACACCTTC.

This chain joins TRBV7-8 and TRBJ1-1; 9 bases agree with TRBD1. V dropped 10 bases and J dropped 6; count of bases not matched to a gene: 9. Germline CDR1 SGHVS, CDR2 FQNEAQ. CDR3 length equals 13 residues. CDR3 region: CATQTGGKAEAFF. The CDR3 DNA reads as TGTGCCACCCAGACAGGGGGAAAGGCTGAAGCTTTCTTT.

The V gene is TRBV18, the J gene TRBJ2-1, with 7 bases fitting TRBD1. The V gene's germline CDR1 is KGHSH and CDR2 LQKENI. With 5 bases clipped from V and 5 bases from J, the junction kept 12 bases outside the gene matches. The CDR3 sequence is 16 residues long. The CDR3 DNA reads as TGTGCCAGCTCATCCTCCTTGGGGACAGATAACAATGAGCAGTTCTTC. Its protein product is CASSSSLGTDNNEQFF. Full variable domain (outside the CDR3, taken from reference TRBV18 and TRBJ2-1): NAGVMQNPRHLVRRRGQEARLRCSPMKGHSHVYWYRQLPEEGLKFMVYLQKENIIDESGMPKERFSAEFPKEGPSILRIQQVVRGDSAAYFCASSSSLGTDNNEQFFGPGTRLTVL.

The rearrangement links TRBV7-2 to TRBJ1-5; D unclear. The V end lost 6 bases, the J end lost 1 base, and 19 bases lay between the germline ends. CDR3 length equals 17 residues. Germline V lookup: CDR1 SGHTA, CDR2 FQGNSA. The CDR3 region has the DNA TGTGCCAGCAGGCCTGGACTGCTACAAGGAAGCAATCAGCCCCAGCATTTT. It specifies CASRPGLLQGSNQPQHF.

This rearrangement joins TRBV10-3 to TRBJ1-6; D perhaps matches TRBD1 (5 bases). The germline V gene has CDR1 ENHRY and CDR2 SYGVKD. The CDR3 sequence is 17 residues long. Trimming stripped 5 bases from V and 6 bases from J, with 20 bases between. This CDR3 is CAISSAPPGRANSPLHF. The CDR3 nucleotides are TGTGCCATCAGTTCTGCCCCTCCGGGCAGGGCTAATTCACCCCTCCACTTT.

CDR3 loop: CASSETGESSYEQYF. The CDR3 nucleotides are TGTGCCAGCAGTGAGACGGGGGAGTCCAGCTACGAGCAGTACTTC. This chain connects TRBV6-1 to TRBJ2-7; D is possibly TRBD2 (6 bases). V gave up 3 bases and J gave up 3 bases, with 15 bases separating them. This CDR3 is built from 15 residues. Germline V gene lookup returns CDR1 MNHNS and CDR2 SASEGT.

The chain employs TRBV19 and TRBJ2-4; TRBD2 matches 12 bases. J gave up 2 bases and V 7 bases, and 9 bases lay outside the gene matches. The CDR3 is 17 amino acids. Germline CDR1 reads LNHDA; CDR2 reads SQIVND (reference sequence). DNA for the CDR3: TGTGCCAGTAAGCCTAGCGGGGGGGCCTCAACCAAAAACATTCAGTACTTC. Its translation is CASKPSGGASTKNIQYF. Combining the CDR3 with reference TRBV19 and TRBJ2-4 gives the whole variable domain DGGITQSPKYLFRKEGQNVTLSCEQNLNHDAMYWYRQDPGQGLRLIYYSQIVNDFQKGDIAEGYSVSREKKESFPLTVTSAQKNPTAFYLCASKPSGGASTKNIQYFGAGTRLSVL.

The chain couples TRBV7-9 to TRBJ2-2; D is possibly TRBD2 (5 bases). V dropped 0 bases and J dropped 7 bases, with 12 bases sitting between them. CDR1 and CDR2 from the germline V gene are SEHNR and FQNEAQ (reference sequence). The length of the CDR3 is 15 residues. Here the CDR3 reads CASSLANGLGGELFF. The DNA for the CDR3 is TGTGCCAGCAGCTTAGCGAACGGACTCGGCGGGGAGCTGTTTTTT. The full variable domain, its missing parts supplied by reference TRBV7-9 and TRBJ2-2, is DTGVSQNPRHKITKRGQNVTFRCDPISEHNRLYWYRQTLGQGPEFLTYFQNEAQLEKSRLLSDRFSAERPKGSFSTLEIQRTEQGDSAMYLCASSLANGLGGELFFGEGSRLTVL.

In this sample, this clone turned up once. The V and J genes are TRBV9 and TRBJ2-1; D might be TRBD1 (5 bases). V was shortened by 0 bases and J by 9 bases, with 13 bases between the two germline ends. The length of the CDR3 is 14 residues. Looked up from germline, CDR1 is SGDLS and CDR2 is YYNGEE. Written as DNA, the CDR3 is TGTGCCAGCAGCGTAGACCTACCTCAGGGTGAGCAGTTCTTC. This sequence encodes CASSVDLPQGEQFF.

The chain joins TRBV3-1 (or the pseudogene TRBV3-2) to TRBJ1-1; no firm D call. This CDR3 region has 14 residues. Trimming took 3 bases from V and 1 from J, leaving 9 bases between them. From germline, CDR1 is LGHDT and CDR2 YNNKEL (reference sequence). The CDR3, as DNA: TGTGCCAGCAGCCAGGGAGAGACGAACACTGAAGCTTTCTTT. This gives the protein CASSQGETNTEAFF.

V is TRBV10-3 and J is TRBJ1-2; 7 bases agree with TRBD1. The germline V gene has CDR1 ENHRY and CDR2 SYGVKD. This CDR3 is built from 14 residues. V lost 10 bases, J lost 2 bases, and 10 bases stayed unmatched. The CDR3 DNA is TGTGCCACCCGCCGAGGACAGGCAAACTATGGCTACACCTTC. This codes for CATRRGQANYGYTF.